These 10 T cell receptor beta chains came from one sample sequenced in a study of T cells expressing NK-cell markers. TCRdb reanalyzed the 5' RACE reads, giving one entry per CDR3 protein sequence and no DNA. The sample holds 200,000 to 300,000 distinct CDR3 sequences. The sample consisted of blood T cells: a sorted CD56 or NKG2C T cell subset, CD4+ or CD8+ T cells, or bulk PBMC T cells (not recorded which). All receptors derive from a woman between 18 and 70 years old in good health.

The chain employs TRBV6-5 and TRBJ2-3; there is no DNA to check the TCRdb D call of TRBD1. Germline CDR1 is MNHEY and CDR2 is SVGAGI. CDR3 size: 19 residues. CDR3 region: CASSYRGKGASGSTDTQYF.

The J gene is TRBJ1-2, the V gene TRBV29-1; TCRdb names TRBD1, which stays unverified in the absence of DNA. There are 12 residues in the CDR3. Germline CDR1 SQVTM, CDR2 ANQGSEA. The CDR3 region is CSAHTGNYGYTF.

The rearrangement uses TRBV13 and TRBJ1-2; TCRdb's assignment of TRBD1 cannot be checked, as there is no DNA. The CDR3 runs 17 residues. The germline V gene encodes CDR1 PRHDT and CDR2 FYEKMQ (reference sequence). CDR3 amino acids: CASSPANSGPGGTGYTF. Full variable domain (rest looked up from reference TRBV13 and TRBJ1-2): AAGVIQSPRHLIKEKRETATLKCYPIPRHDTVYWYQQGPGQDPQFLISFYEKMQSDKGSIPDRFSAQQFSDYHSELNMSSLELGDSALYFCASSPANSGPGGTGYTFGSGTRLTVV.

The rearrangement joins TRBV14 to TRBJ1-5. Germline assignment: CDR1 SGHDN and CDR2 FVKESK. There are 14 residues in the CDR3. Here the CDR3 reads CASSQDAQAQPQHF.

The chain carries TRBV20-1 and TRBJ2-1; TCRdb indicates TRBD2, and absent DNA this call remains unverified. The CDR3 has 14 residues. The germline V gene has CDR1 DFQATT and CDR2 SNEGSKA (reference sequence). The CDR3 loop is CSASFQREGHEQFF.

The CDR3 sequence is CSARAGGPYNEQFF. The chain couples TRBV20-1 to TRBJ2-1. Germline values: CDR1 DFQATT, CDR2 SNEGSKA (reference sequence). The CDR3 totals 14 residues.

This sequence joins TRBV29-1 and TRBJ1-3. Looked up from germline, CDR1 is SQVTM and CDR2 is ANQGSEA. The CDR3 consists of 15 residues. CDR3 protein: CSVEGGRGTGNTIYF.

The CDR3: CASRTEGSPLHF. The chain recombines TRBV19 with TRBJ1-6. In germline, CDR1 is LNHDA, CDR2 SQIVND (reference sequence). The CDR3 extends over 12 amino acids.

The chain carries TRBV7-2 and TRBJ2-1. There are 14 residues in the CDR3. From germline, CDR1 is SGHTA and CDR2 FQGNSA. CDR3 loop: CASSLIISYNEQFF.

The V gene is TRBV20-1, the J gene TRBJ2-1; the TCRdb D gene call, TRBD2, has no DNA to confirm it. CDR1 and CDR2 from the germline V gene are DFQATT and SNEGSKA (reference sequence). CDR3 length equals 15 residues. The CDR3 region is CSARGGTRDYNEQFF.